The 3 T cell receptor beta chains presented below share a single source sample, sequenced in a study of blood T cell repertoires in COVID-19. Repertoires were generated with immunoSEQ multiplex PCR, while TCRdb's copy carries only in-frame clones and drops some. The data show tens of thousands of clones, over 60% seen once. The sample comprised peripheral blood. The origin of the receptors is a human donor in a cohort sampled during active COVID-19.

The rearrangement joins TRBV5-4 to TRBJ2-1; 10 bases map to TRBD1. Germline-derived CDR1 and CDR2 are SGHNT and YYREEE (reference sequence). The CDR3 length is 17 residues. V was clipped by 3 bases and J by 1 base; unmatched bases: 7. CDR3 sequence (DNA): TGTGCCAGCAGCTCTTCGGACAGGGGGAGGTCCTACAATGAGCAGTTCTTC. It encodes CASSSSDRGRSYNEQFF.

This rearrangement joins TRBV13 to TRBJ2-3, with 7 bases that match TRBD1. Germline V gene data show CDR1 as PRHDT and CDR2 as FYEKMQ (reference sequence). Unmatched junction bases numbered 11, after V lost 5 bases and J lost 6 bases. CDR3 size: 15 residues. The CDR3 sequence is CASSADSGTDDTQYF. DNA of the CDR3: TGTGCCAGCAGCGCTGACTCCGGGACAGACGATACGCAGTATTTT.

This chain uses TRBV2 with TRBJ2-5, with D possibly being TRBD2 (5 bases). Trimming removed 4 bases from V and 1 base from J, with 13 bases in between. CDR3 length: 15 amino acids. Germline-derived CDR1 and CDR2 are SNHLY and FYNNEI. CDR3 residues: CASSGAASSQETQYF. CDR3 sequence (DNA): TGTGCCAGCAGTGGTGCCGCTAGCAGCCAAGAGACCCAGTACTTC.